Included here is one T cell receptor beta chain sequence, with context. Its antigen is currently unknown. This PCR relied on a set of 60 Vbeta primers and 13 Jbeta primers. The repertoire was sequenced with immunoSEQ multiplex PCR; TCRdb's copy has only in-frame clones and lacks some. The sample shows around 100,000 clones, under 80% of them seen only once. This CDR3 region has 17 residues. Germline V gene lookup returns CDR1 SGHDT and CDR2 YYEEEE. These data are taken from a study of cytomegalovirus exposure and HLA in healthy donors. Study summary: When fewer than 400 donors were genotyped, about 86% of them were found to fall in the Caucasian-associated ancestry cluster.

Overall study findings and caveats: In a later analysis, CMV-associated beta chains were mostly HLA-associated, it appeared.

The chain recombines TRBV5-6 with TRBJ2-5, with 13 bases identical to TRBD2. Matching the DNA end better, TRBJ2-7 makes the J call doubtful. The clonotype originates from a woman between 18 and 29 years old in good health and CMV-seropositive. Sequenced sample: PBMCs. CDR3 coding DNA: TGTGCCAGCAGCTTAGCTGGACTAGCGGGGGACTTCTACGAGCAGTACTTC. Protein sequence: CASSLAGLAGDFYEQYF.